These T cell receptor beta chains were read from a single sample in a study of lymphopenia after photon versus proton radiotherapy. The protocol was immunoSEQ multiplex PCR, while the TCRdb copy is restricted to in-frame clones and leaves out a portion. The sample yields 6,500 or so clones, approximately 90% seen once. The source material was peripheral blood, sampled from a patient treated with photon-based radiotherapy. These receptors were taken from a man in his sixties with cholangiocarcinoma. Both conserved end residues are part of each CDR3. A D gene is named only where the DNA matches it firmly. Only part of the rows carry a size: once, few, many, or a class if the clone is expanded.

>-|TRBJ1-1|-|TRBV7-3
TGTGCCAGCAGCTTGGGGGTTAGCACTGAAGCTTTCTTT
CASSLGVSTEAFF
>-|TRBJ1-2|-|TRBV5-1
TGCGCCAGCAGCCCAACCAACAGCCCCAGCTATGGCTACACCTTC
CASSPTNSPSYGYTF
>-|TRBJ2-3|-|TRBV6-4
TGTGCCAGCAGTTTAGACAGGTTCACAGATACGCAGTATTTT
CASSLDRFTDTQYF
>TRBD2|TRBJ2-3|-|TRBV5-5
TGTGCCAGCAGCGATAGCGGGGGGGCAGATACGCAGTATTTT
CASSDSGGADTQYF
>-|TRBJ2-5|-|TRBV5-1
TGCGCCAGCAGCGGGGACATAGAGACCCAGTACTTC
CASSGDIETQYF
>-|TRBJ2-2|-|TRBV4-3
TGCGCCAGCAGCCAAGACATCTCCGGGGAGCTGTTTTTT
CASSQDISGELFF
>-|TRBJ2-2|-|TRBV5-1
TGCGCCAGCAGCTTGGATGGAGGGACGAACACCGGGGAGCTGTTTTTT
CASSLDGGTNTGELFF
>-|TRBJ1-5|-|TRBV19
TGTGCCAGTAGTATACGAAAGGGTAGCAATCAGCCCCAGCATTTT
CASSIRKGSNQPQHF
>-|TRBJ2-5|once|TRBV15
TGTGCCACCAGCAGAGGAGGGTTCCACGAGACCCAGTACTTC
CATSRGGFHETQYF
>-|TRBJ2-5|-|TRBV5-1
TGCGCCAGCAGCTTTCTATGGATGCAGCAAGAGACCCAGTACTTC
CASSFLWMQQETQYF
>-|TRBJ1-2|-|TRBV7-2
TGTGCCAGCAGCGAGAGGGGACAACGCATTAACTATGGCTACACCTTC
CASSERGQRINYGYTF
>TRBD1|TRBJ1-2|-|TRBV10-3
TGTGCCATCAGCCCCGGACAGGGGTATACCCGATACTATGGCTACACCTTC
CAISPGQGYTRYYGYTF
>-|TRBJ2-3|-|TRBV6-5
TGTGCCAGCCGCGGGAGCACAGATACGCAGTATTTT
CASRGSTDTQYF
>-|TRBJ1-5|-|TRBV28
TGTGCCAGCAGTTTGGAGGCAGGGGCGGATTATAGCAATCAGCCCCAGCATTTT
CASSLEAGADYSNQPQHF
>TRBD2|TRBJ2-7|-|TRBV28
TGTGCCAGCAAGGCGGCGGGGGACTCCTACGAGCAGTACTTC
CASKAAGDSYEQYF
>TRBD2|TRBJ2-7|-|TRBV7-6
TGTGCCAGCAGCTTGACTAGCGGGAGTGCATCCTACGAGCAGTACTTC
CASSLTSGSASYEQYF
>TRBD1|TRBJ1-2|-|TRBV7-2
TGTGCCAGCAGCCGGTCCGGGACAGGGAATGGCTACACCTTC
CASSRSGTGNGYTF
>TRBD2|TRBJ2-1|few|TRBV5-1
TGCGCCAGCAGCTTGGTACTAGCGGGATCCTACAATGAGCAGTTCTTC
CASSLVLAGSYNEQFF
>TRBD1|TRBJ2-3|-|TRBV29-1
TGCAGCGTCGAAAGGACAGGGGCTGCCGGGGATACGCAGTATTTT
CSVERTGAAGDTQYF
>-|TRBJ2-3|few|TRBV9
TGTGCCAGCAGCCTCACCGGAGATACGCAGTATTTT
CASSLTGDTQYF
>-|TRBJ2-3|-|TRBV6-5
TGTGCCAGCAGTTACTCGATGGAGGATGGAGATACGCAGTATTTT
CASSYSMEDGDTQYF
>-|TRBJ1-1|-|TRBV25-1
TGTGCCAGCAGTGCGGCACCGAACACTGAAGCTTTCTTT
CASSAAPNTEAFF
>TRBD2|TRBJ2-7|once|TRBV27
TGTGCCAGCAGTTTGCGGGAGGGATCCTACGAGCAGTACTTC
CASSLREGSYEQYF
>TRBD1|TRBJ1-5|-|TRBV2
TGTGCCAGCAGTGAACAAGGGGGCCGGAGCAATCAGCCCCAGCATTTT
CASSEQGGRSNQPQHF
>-|TRBJ2-7|-|TRBV5-1
TGCGCCAGCAGCTTGCAAGGAATCGGTAACGAGCAGTACTTC
CASSLQGIGNEQYF
>TRBD1|TRBJ1-1|-|TRBV28
TGTGCCAGCTTCGCAGGGGGGAGCCTCCGTGAAGCTTTCTTT
CASFAGGSLREAFF
>-|TRBJ2-4|-|TRBV6-1
TGTGCCAGCAGTGAAGTTGGCAGGTATTATCAGCGGGACATTCAGTACTTC
CASSEVGRYYQRDIQYF
>TRBD2|TRBJ2-3|few|TRBV9
TGTGCCAGCAGCTCAGATGGGACTAGCGGGGACACAGATACGCAGTATTTT
CASSSDGTSGDTDTQYF
>TRBD1|TRBJ1-2|-|TRBV23-1
TGCGCCAGCAGAATACAGGGGGCTGACTATGGCTACACCTTC
CASRIQGADYGYTF
>-|TRBJ2-1|-|TRBV7-3
TGTGCCAGCAGCCTGGGCGGTTGGGATTTAAGCTCCTACAATGAGCAGTTCTTC
CASSLGGWDLSSYNEQFF
>-|TRBJ2-7|-|TRBV2
TGTGCCAGCAGTGGAGAGAACTACGAGCAGTACTTC
CASSGENYEQYF
>-|TRBJ2-1|-|TRBV28
TGTGCCAGCACCCATACCTTGGCGGAGCAGTTCTTC
CASTHTLAEQFF
>TRBD2|TRBJ2-3|-|TRBV15
TGTGCCACCCTCCCGGGTAGCGGGGTCACAGATACGCAGTATTTT
CATLPGSGVTDTQYF
>-|TRBJ2-3|-|TRBV4-2
TGTGCCAGCAGCCAAGATCAAATGACTAGCACAGATACGCAGTATTTT
CASSQDQMTSTDTQYF
>-|TRBJ2-5|-|TRBV10-1
TGCGCCAGCAGTGAGGCCAACCAAGAGACCCAGTACTTC
CASSEANQETQYF
>-|TRBJ2-5|-|TRBV6-6
TGTGCCAGCAGTTACTCAGACCCGAATAGGGAGACCCAGTACTTC
CASSYSDPNRETQYF
>-|TRBJ2-6|-|TRBV7-2
TGTGCCACCGACCGGCGTGTTTTCTCTGGGGCCAACGTCCTGACTTTC
CATDRRVFSGANVLTF
>-|TRBJ2-5|once|TRBV18
TGTGCCAGCTCAGCGGCTGGGAGTCAAGAGACCCAGTACTTC
CASSAAGSQETQYF
>-|TRBJ2-7|-|TRBV6-5
TGTGCCAGCAGCCTTATTAGCGGTTTCTACGAGCAGTACTTC
CASSLISGFYEQYF
>TRBD1|TRBJ2-2|-|TRBV2
TGTGCCAGCAGTGAATTCAGGGGGCCCGGGGAGCTGTTTTTT
CASSEFRGPGELFF
>-|TRBJ2-7|-|TRBV6-6
TGTGCCAGCAGTTACCGGGGGTCCTACGAGCAGTACTTC
CASSYRGSYEQYF
>-|TRBJ2-7|-|TRBV5-1
TGCGCCAGCAGCTTGGCACCGAGTGCCTACGAGCAGTACTTC
CASSLAPSAYEQYF
>TRBD1|TRBJ2-7|once|TRBV10-3
TGTGCCATCAGTGAGTCTCCAGGGGGCGAGCAGTACTTC
CAISESPGGEQYF
>TRBD2|TRBJ2-3|-|TRBV11-2
TGTGCCAGCAGCGTCCTAGCGGGAGGCCCAGATACGCAGTATTTT
CASSVLAGGPDTQYF
>TRBD1|TRBJ2-5|-|TRBV28
TGTGCCAGCAGTTTAGCCGGGACAGGGCAAGAGACCCAGTACTTC
CASSLAGTGQETQYF
>TRBD2|TRBJ2-3|-|TRBV5-1
TGCGCCAGCAGCCGGGAGGACACCACAGATACGCAGTATTTT
CASSREDTTDTQYF
>-|TRBJ2-7|-|TRBV27
TGTGCCAGCAGTTTATCCCCGGGACTGGGCGCGTACGAGCAGTACTTC
CASSLSPGLGAYEQYF